This record concerns one T cell receptor (beta chain) sequence. What it binds is unknown. This entry belongs to a study of Ad26.COV2.S vaccination and SARS-CoV-2 variants. Study-wide background: Ad26.COV2.S shots went into the muscle once or twice, 56 days apart.

CDR1 LGHDT and CDR2 YNNKEL come from the germline V gene (reference sequence). V was clipped by 1 base and J by 5 bases, with 15 bases between them. The CDR3 extends over 15 amino acids. Study observations and caveats: The breadth of spike-specific CD8+ and CD4+ T cell responses after vaccination was reportedly substantial.

Measured with immunoSEQ multiplex PCR; TCRdb has only the in-frame clones, and not every one. This repertoire shows about 480,000 clones, roughly 87% found once; its top ten account for roughly 13%. Treatment indicated: roughly 18 received Ad26.COV2.S at low or high dose, single or two shots; 5 received placebo; per-sample allocation not given. The samples were gathered on day 63 after the first injection of vaccine or placebo. In the vaccine, an Ad26 vector expressed the SARS-CoV-2 spike of the Wuhan strain. The gene calls are TRBV3-1 (or the pseudogene TRBV3-2) and TRBJ2-7; perhaps TRBD2 as D (6 bases). The sample here was peripheral blood, taken in a trial of Ad26.COV2.S vaccine versus placebo. This receptor was identified in a person aged 18-65 years who received the Ad26.COV2.S COVID-19 vaccine or a placebo. DNA of the CDR3: TGTGCCAGCAGCCAAGCCGCGGGGCCCGGGGACGAGCAGTACTTC. Translation: CASSQAAGPGDEQYF.